This TCR beta chain was captured in a study of CXCR3-negative and CXCR3-positive naive CD8 T cells (dated by TCRdb to 2018 to 2020). For the wider study: In total, approximately 140 million TRB reads were obtained, which works out to roughly 1.5 +/- 0.3 million reads per library. Diversity and physicochemical repertoire analyses were performed on some 10 donors pooled from two independent experiments. TRBV-TRBJ cluster analysis included naive subsets from about 5 donors and memory cells from 3 donors. Summary of the overall study and its limitations: Compared with CXCR3-negative naive cells, CXCR3-positive naive cells had TRB CDR3s with higher hydrophobicity (lower Kidera factor 4), lower energy, and higher strength and volume indices. Surface CD5, linked to self-reactivity in mice, was comparable between naive subsets; TCR interaction strength was therefore also inferred from TRB CDR3 physicochemical properties. Comparably high repertoire diversity was found in both naive subsets, whereas much lower repertoire diversity was found in memory CD8+ T cells. Within the same donor, TRBV-TRBJ usage looked similar between naive CXCR3-negative and CXCR3-positive cells, but memory cells had distinct patterns. Freshly isolated PBMCs were used for most assays because CXCR3 expression partially decreased after cryopreservation.

Each CD8+ T cell subset was flow-sorted in triplicate, and 300,000 to 350,000 cells per subset were placed directly into RLT lysis buffer. To keep memory contaminants out, a stringent definition of naive CD8+ T cells was applied: CD45RO-CCR7+CD27+CD95-. Peripheral blood mononuclear cells were isolated from buffy coats by standard density gradient centrifugation. A FACSAria III was used to flow-sort naive CD8+ T cells into CXCR3-negative and CXCR3-positive populations. An RNeasy Mini Kit was used to extract total RNA from the sorted cells. The sample was run on a NextSeq 550. The Human TCR Profiling Kit (MiLaboratory) was used to make UMI-labeled 5' RACE TRB cDNA libraries. The full amount of extracted RNA was used for cDNA synthesis, and the full amount of resulting cDNA was used for PCR amplification. Libraries were prepared in parallel with an identical number of PCR cycles. For the original study's pipeline: With a minimum of two reads required per UMI, MIGEC and MiXCR pulled out about 50,000 +/- 10,000 unique UMI-labeled TRB cDNA molecules from each library. An average of approximately 40,000 +/- 10,000 functional in-frame TRB CDR3 nucleotide clonotypes without stop codons was found per library. After downsampling to 5000 UMI-labeled TRB molecules per sample, diversity metrics such as normalized Shannon-Wiener and Chao1 were calculated in VDJtools. VDJtools computed clonotype-size-weighted physicochemical properties of the central five CDR3 residues: interaction energy, strength, volume and Kidera factor 4. Reprocessed by TCRdb, the reads give a single entry per CDR3 protein sequence, without DNA. It is TCRdb's table, rather than the study itself, that gives the V and J calls and clone size. This sample's listing comprises approximately 89,000 distinct CDR3 sequences. In total, the top ten clones hold almost 0.55% of the sample.

The CDR3 numbers 14 residues from cysteine through phenylalanine. No DNA accompanies this entry. According to the germline V gene, CDR1 reads MRHNA and CDR2 reads SNTAGT. Points on this clonotype: Its antigen target is currently unknown.

The V and J segments used are TRBV6-4 and TRBJ2-3; without DNA, the TCRdb call of TRBD1 cannot be checked. The specimen sequenced was naive CXCR3+ CD8+ T cells from blood. This specimen's cell subset or site label, interpreted: CD45RO-CCR7+CD27+CD95- naive CD8+ T cells expressing CXCR3 (TNR3+). The sequence was collected from a human donor in good health. Some clones in this sample may be carry-over from other donors' samples. CDR3 reads: CASSEGDSTDTQYF.